This T cell receptor beta chain stems from a study of blood T cell repertoires in COVID-19. Sequencing was performed with immunoSEQ multiplex PCR; in TCRdb, only in-frame clones are kept and a portion is missing. The top ten hold approximately 5.1% of the sample, which has under 250,000 clones, around four fifths seen once. This clone occurred a few times. This TCR was recovered from an older woman who had recovered from COVID-19. Source material: peripheral blood.

Written as DNA, the CDR3 is TGTGCCCAAAGTAGGGGGCCGGGGCAGCCCCAGCATTTT. The encoded protein is CAQSRGPGQPQHF. This chain joins TRBV30 and TRBJ1-5; 7 bases are shared with TRBD1. The CDR3 spans 13 residues. After removal of 8 bases from V and 7 bases from J, the junction contained 11 bases not matched to a gene. Germline V lookup: CDR1 GTSNPN, CDR2 SVGIG (reference sequence).